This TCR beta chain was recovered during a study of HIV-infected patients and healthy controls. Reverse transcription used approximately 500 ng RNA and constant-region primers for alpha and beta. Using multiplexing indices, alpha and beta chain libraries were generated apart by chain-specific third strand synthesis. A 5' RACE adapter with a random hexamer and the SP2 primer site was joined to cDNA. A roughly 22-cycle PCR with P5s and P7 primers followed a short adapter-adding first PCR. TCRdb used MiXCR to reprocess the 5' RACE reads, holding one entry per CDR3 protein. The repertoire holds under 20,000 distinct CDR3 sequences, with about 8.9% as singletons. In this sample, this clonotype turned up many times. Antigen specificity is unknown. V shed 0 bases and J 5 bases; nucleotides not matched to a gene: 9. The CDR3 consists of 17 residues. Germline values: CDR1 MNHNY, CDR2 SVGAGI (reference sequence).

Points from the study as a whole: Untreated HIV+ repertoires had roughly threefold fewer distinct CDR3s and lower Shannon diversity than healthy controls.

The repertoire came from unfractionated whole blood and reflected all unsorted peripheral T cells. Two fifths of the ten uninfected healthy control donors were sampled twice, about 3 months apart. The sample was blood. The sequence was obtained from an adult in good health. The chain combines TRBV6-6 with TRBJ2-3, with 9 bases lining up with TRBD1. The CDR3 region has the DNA TGTGCCAGCAGTTACTCTGCCGGACAGGGGAGGGGAGATACGCAGTATTTT. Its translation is CASSYSAGQGRGDTQYF.